Listed below are T cell receptor beta chains from one sample, sequenced in a study of shared clonotypes between healthy human individuals. Assay used: immunoSEQ multiplex PCR; TCRdb lists only in-frame clones, some missing. The repertoire includes about 1 million clones, approximately 76% of them detected once, and roughly 1.4% sits in the top ten. Material: memory CD4+ T cells sorted from blood. The receptors derive from a man younger than 30 in good health. The CDR3 runs from the conserved cysteine through the conserved F or W. Each record gives: V gene, clone size, D gene, CDR3 length, J gene, CDR3 protein, CDR3 DNA. D genes are given only for firm matches. Clone size is shown for a subset of rows, as once, few, many or a class of expanded clone.

V gene: TRBV7-6; clone size: once; D gene: -; CDR3 length: 13; J gene: TRBJ2-3; CDR3 protein: CASSLVAPDTQYF; CDR3 DNA: TGTGCCAGCAGCTTAGTCGCCCCAGATACGCAGTATTTT
V gene: TRBV6-1; clone size: -; D gene: -; CDR3 length: 12; J gene: TRBJ2-7; CDR3 protein: CASSDRTHEQYF; CDR3 DNA: TGTGCCAGCAGTGACAGGACTCACGAGCAGTACTTC
V gene: TRBV19; clone size: -; D gene: -; CDR3 length: 14; J gene: TRBJ1-2; CDR3 protein: CASSPRESIYGYTF; CDR3 DNA: TGTGCCAGTAGTCCTAGAGAGTCTATCTATGGCTACACCTTC
V gene: TRBV5-1; clone size: few; D gene: -; CDR3 length: 14; J gene: TRBJ2-3; CDR3 protein: CASTVGGGTDTQYF; CDR3 DNA: TGCGCCAGCACGGTAGGAGGAGGAACAGATACGCAGTATTTT
V gene: TRBV4-3; clone size: few; D gene: -; CDR3 length: 14; J gene: TRBJ1-5; CDR3 protein: CASSRQPFNQPQHF; CDR3 DNA: TGCGCCAGCAGCCGTCAGCCATTCAATCAGCCCCAGCATTTT
V gene: TRBV9; clone size: few; D gene: TRBD1; CDR3 length: 17; J gene: TRBJ2-3; CDR3 protein: CASSGGGGRDRVDTQYF; CDR3 DNA: TGTGCCAGCAGCGGGGGAGGTGGCAGGGACAGGGTAGATACGCAGTATTTT
V gene: TRBV5-5; clone size: -; D gene: -; CDR3 length: 15; J gene: TRBJ2-3; CDR3 protein: CASTLGAGVTDTQYF; CDR3 DNA: TGTGCCAGCACCCTCGGAGCAGGGGTCACAGATACGCAGTATTTT
V gene: TRBV6-5; clone size: -; D gene: -; CDR3 length: 12; J gene: TRBJ1-3; CDR3 protein: CASSYSINTIYF; CDR3 DNA: TGTGCCAGCAGTTACTCAATTAACACCATATATTTT
V gene: TRBV9; clone size: -; D gene: -; CDR3 length: 17; J gene: TRBJ2-6; CDR3 protein: CASSVVPRIGGANVLTF; CDR3 DNA: TGTGCCAGCAGCGTAGTACCAAGAATTGGTGGGGCCAACGTCCTGACTTTC
V gene: TRBV19; clone size: -; D gene: TRBD1; CDR3 length: 16; J gene: TRBJ2-2; CDR3 protein: CASSTGVYFSTGELFF; CDR3 DNA: TGTGCCAGTAGCACAGGGGTTTATTTTAGCACCGGGGAGCTGTTTTTT
V gene: TRBV9; clone size: -; D gene: -; CDR3 length: 14; J gene: TRBJ2-3; CDR3 protein: CASSVRVASDTQYF; CDR3 DNA: TGTGCCAGCAGCGTAAGAGTAGCTTCAGATACGCAGTATTTT
V gene: TRBV14; clone size: -; D gene: -; CDR3 length: 12; J gene: TRBJ1-4; CDR3 protein: CASRGGNEKLFF; CDR3 DNA: TGTGCCAGCAGAGGAGGGAATGAAAAACTGTTTTTT
V gene: TRBV29-1; clone size: few; D gene: -; CDR3 length: 12; J gene: TRBJ2-5; CDR3 protein: CSVVGSKETQYF; CDR3 DNA: TGCAGCGTTGTTGGCAGTAAAGAGACCCAGTACTTC
V gene: TRBV5-1; clone size: -; D gene: -; CDR3 length: 14; J gene: TRBJ1-2; CDR3 protein: CASSLEGQLYGYTF; CDR3 DNA: TGCGCCAGCAGCTTAGAAGGGCAGCTCTATGGCTACACCTTC
V gene: TRBV5-1; clone size: -; D gene: -; CDR3 length: 16; J gene: TRBJ2-5; CDR3 protein: CASSPGFGGLQETQYF; CDR3 DNA: TGCGCCAGCAGCCCCGGTTTTGGGGGTCTCCAAGAGACCCAGTACTTC
V gene: TRBV7-3; clone size: -; D gene: TRBD1; CDR3 length: 15; J gene: TRBJ1-2; CDR3 protein: CASSLSPTGGYGYTF; CDR3 DNA: TGTGCCAGCAGCTTATCCCCAACAGGGGGTTATGGCTACACCTTC
V gene: TRBV5-8; clone size: -; D gene: -; CDR3 length: 14; J gene: TRBJ1-2; CDR3 protein: CASRDWDRDYGYTF; CDR3 DNA: TGTGCCAGCAGGGACTGGGACCGAGACTATGGCTACACCTTC
V gene: TRBV30; clone size: once; D gene: -; CDR3 length: 14; J gene: TRBJ2-1; CDR3 protein: CAWSVLWESDEQFF; CDR3 DNA: TGTGCCTGGAGTGTACTTTGGGAGTCCGATGAGCAGTTCTTC
V gene: TRBV5-8; clone size: -; D gene: TRBD1; CDR3 length: 15; J gene: TRBJ2-5; CDR3 protein: CASSSGTGGRETQYF; CDR3 DNA: TGTGCCAGCAGCTCCGGGACAGGGGGCAGGGAGACCCAGTACTTC
V gene: TRBV19; clone size: few; D gene: TRBD2; CDR3 length: 16; J gene: TRBJ2-2; CDR3 protein: CASSIKSGRSGGELFF; CDR3 DNA: TGTGCCAGTAGTATCAAGAGCGGGAGGTCGGGCGGGGAGCTGTTTTTT
V gene: TRBV6-5; clone size: -; D gene: -; CDR3 length: 12; J gene: TRBJ1-2; CDR3 protein: CASSYSKGGYTF; CDR3 DNA: TGTGCCAGCAGTTACTCGAAAGGGGGCTACACCTTC
V gene: TRBV5-1; clone size: -; D gene: -; CDR3 length: 12; J gene: TRBJ1-1; CDR3 protein: CASSLGGVEAFF; CDR3 DNA: TGCGCCAGCAGCTTGGGGGGAGTTGAAGCTTTCTTT
V gene: TRBV4-1; clone size: -; D gene: -; CDR3 length: 15; J gene: TRBJ2-7; CDR3 protein: CASSQGAGIAYEQYF; CDR3 DNA: TGCGCCAGCAGCCAAGGAGCAGGCATAGCCTACGAGCAGTACTTC
V gene: TRBV5-1; clone size: few; D gene: TRBD1; CDR3 length: 14; J gene: TRBJ1-2; CDR3 protein: CASRTGNYNYGYTF; CDR3 DNA: TGCGCCAGCAGGACAGGGAATTATAACTATGGCTACACCTTC
V gene: TRBV6-5; clone size: -; D gene: TRBD1; CDR3 length: 13; J gene: TRBJ2-1; CDR3 protein: CASRQGSYNEQFF; CDR3 DNA: TGTGCCAGCCGACAGGGCTCCTACAATGAGCAGTTCTTC
V gene: TRBV6-1; clone size: -; D gene: -; CDR3 length: 14; J gene: TRBJ1-1; CDR3 protein: CASSASGATAEAFF; CDR3 DNA: TGTGCCAGCAGTGCCTCCGGCGCGACAGCTGAAGCTTTCTTT
V gene: TRBV5-4; clone size: -; D gene: TRBD1; CDR3 length: 15; J gene: TRBJ1-2; CDR3 protein: CASLNSGGSNYGYTF; CDR3 DNA: TGTGCCAGCTTAAACTCAGGGGGCTCGAACTATGGCTACACCTTC